The 4 T cell receptor beta chains below were found in one sample sequenced in a study of OX40 agonist ivuxolimab in advanced cancers. Libraries were prepared by immunoSEQ multiplex PCR; TCRdb keeps only in-frame clonotypes and omits some of them. The sample lists tens of thousands of clones; roughly 87% were seen once. The specimen comprised CD4+ or CD8+ T cells sorted from blood, sampled in a trial of the OX40 agonist ivuxolimab. The origin of the receptors is an adult with an advanced solid tumor such as melanoma, head and neck, liver or kidney cancer.

The CDR3 spells CASSVGGSGNHQETQYF. CDR3 DNA: TGTGCCAGCAGCGTAGGGGGTAGCGGGAATCACCAAGAGACCCAGTACTTC. V gene TRBV9 combines with J gene TRBJ2-5; 8 nucleotides line up with TRBD2. V lost 0 bases and J lost 0; bases outside the gene matches: 7. CDR3 length: 17 amino acids. Germline CDR1 reads SGDLS; CDR2 reads YYNGEE.

The chain recombines TRBV19 with TRBJ1-4; a weak D match, TRBD1 (5 bases). The ends were cut back, 6 bases at V and 4 bases at J, with 15 bases in the middle. This CDR3 is 15 amino acids long. In germline, CDR1 is LNHDA, CDR2 SQIVND (reference sequence). For the CDR3, the DNA is TGTGCCAGTAGCGCCAGAAGGGGAATTAATGAAAAACTGTTTTTT. This sequence encodes CASSARRGINEKLFF.

This clone showed up just a few times. The rearrangement joins TRBV30 to TRBJ1-4; 10 bases match TRBD1. The germline V gene has CDR1 GTSNPN and CDR2 SVGIG (reference sequence). The trim removed 3 bases at V and 7 bases at J, leaving 5 bases unmatched. The CDR3 spans 14 residues. CDR3 amino acids: CAWRQRQGAEKLFF. CDR3 DNA sequence: TGTGCCTGGAGGCAACGACAGGGGGCTGAAAAACTGTTTTTT.

The genes are TRBV6-6 and TRBJ1-4, with TRBD1 matching over 9 bases. Germline CDR1 is MNHNY and CDR2 is SVGAGI (reference sequence). With V trimmed by 0 bases and J by 8 bases, 4 bases remained unmatched. The CDR3 loop spans 15 amino acids. The CDR3 bases are TGTGCCAGCAGTTACTCGACAGGGGGGGACGAAAAACTGTTTTTT. Residues: CASSYSTGGDEKLFF.